This T cell receptor beta chain is drawn from a study of blood T cell repertoires in COVID-19. Libraries were prepared by immunoSEQ multiplex PCR; TCRdb keeps only in-frame clonotypes and omits some of them. Here the sample spans around 270,000 clones, 88% being singletons. Germline V gene sequence: CDR1 LGHNA, CDR2 YNFKEQ. The CDR3 length is 17 residues. After removal of 0 bases from V and 7 bases from J, the junction contained 10 bases not matched to a gene. Source material: peripheral blood. The rearrangement joins TRBV4-2 to TRBJ2-7; 12 nucleotides match TRBD2. The receptor comes from a man in his 60s who had recovered from COVID-19. CDR3 sequence (DNA): TGTGCCAGCAGCCAAGAAGGGTCTAGCGGGGGGGCCGGGGAGCAGTACTTC. Protein sequence: CASSQEGSSGGAGEQYF.